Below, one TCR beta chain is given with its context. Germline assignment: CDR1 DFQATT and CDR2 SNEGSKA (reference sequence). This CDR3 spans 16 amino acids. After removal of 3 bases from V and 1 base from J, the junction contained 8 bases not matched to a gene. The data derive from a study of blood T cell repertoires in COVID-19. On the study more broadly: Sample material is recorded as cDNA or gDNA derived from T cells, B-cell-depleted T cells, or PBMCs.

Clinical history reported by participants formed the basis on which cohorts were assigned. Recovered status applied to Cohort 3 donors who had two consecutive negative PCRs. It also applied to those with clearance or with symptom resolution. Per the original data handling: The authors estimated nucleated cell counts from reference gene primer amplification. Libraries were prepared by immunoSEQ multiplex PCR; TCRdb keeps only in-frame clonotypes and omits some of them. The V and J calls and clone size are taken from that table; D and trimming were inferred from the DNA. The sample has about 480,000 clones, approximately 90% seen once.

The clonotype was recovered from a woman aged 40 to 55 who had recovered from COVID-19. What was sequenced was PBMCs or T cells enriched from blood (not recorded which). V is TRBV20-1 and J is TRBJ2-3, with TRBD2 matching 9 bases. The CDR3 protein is CSASSGTSIGTDTQYF. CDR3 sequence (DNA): TGCAGTGCTAGTTCCGGGACTAGCATTGGCACAGATACGCAGTATTTT.